What follows is one T cell receptor beta chain and its context. What it binds is unknown. The sample belongs to a study of cytomegalovirus exposure and HLA in healthy donors. Regarding the study as a whole: For presence/absence analyses, sequencing depth was assumed to be roughly uniform across donors. A missense DCLRE1C variant was associated with V- and J-gene trimming of TCR beta chains in a later analysis, and an independent cohort replicated the association. There was a cluster of highly shared sequence variants that was likely a sequencing artifact.

Though nominally healthy at sampling, donors likely had unrecorded immune exposures. In germline, CDR1 is SGHVS, CDR2 FNYEAQ. CDR3 length: 14 residues. V was cut by 4 bases and J by 7 bases, with 14 bases left in between. The PCR contained 60 Vbeta and 13 Jbeta primers. Assay: immunoSEQ multiplex PCR; the TCRdb copy retains only in-frame clones and omits some. The profile shows around 91,000 clones, 64% of them singletons. The chain carries TRBV7-6 and TRBJ1-5; a possible D gene is TRBD1 (5 bases). The sequenced sample consisted of PBMCs. This sequence originates from a human donor in good health. The CDR3 sequence: CASSSRGGEQPQHF. The CDR3 nucleotides are TGTGCCAGCAGCTCCCGTGGGGGGGAACAGCCCCAGCATTTT.